The 22 T cell receptor beta chains listed next were all sequenced from one sample in a study of T-cell reconstitution after alpha-beta-depleted transplantation in children. As it was prepared, the TCRbeta library received unique molecular identifiers. Each CDR3 protein is one row after TCRdb ran MiXCR on the PCR reads. The repertoire holds 440,000 or so distinct CDR3 sequences, with roughly two fifths as singletons. The sequenced sample was PBMCs, obtained before TCRalphabeta/CD19-depleted stem cell transplant. These receptor sequences come from a girl aged 2-9 years with aplastic anemia, due to receive a stem cell transplant.

This clonotype was seen more than once but under ten times. This chain connects TRBV7-9 to TRBJ1-1; D is uncertain. The CDR3 has 14 amino acids. V dropped 6 bases and J dropped 3 bases, with 14 bases sitting between them. The germline V gene encodes CDR1 SEHNR and CDR2 FQNEAQ (reference sequence). The chain's CDR3 is CASSLTQLDTEAFF. In nucleotides, the CDR3 is TGTGCCAGCAGTCTAACCCAGCTAGACACTGAAGCTTTCTTT.

The rearrangement uses TRBV18 and TRBJ1-3, with D uncertain. V was shortened by 1 base and J by 1 base, with 8 bases between the two germline ends. The germline CDR1 and CDR2 sequences are KGHSH and LQKENI. CDR3 length equals 15 residues. The DNA for the CDR3 is TGTGCCAGCTCACCACAGACGCGGTCTGGAAACACCATATATTTT. Amino acid sequence: CASSPQTRSGNTIYF. The variable domain in full, completed from reference TRBV18 and TRBJ1-3, reads NAGVMQNPRHLVRRRGQEARLRCSPMKGHSHVYWYRQLPEEGLKFMVYLQKENIIDESGMPKERFSAEFPKEGPSILRIQQVVRGDSAAYFCASSPQTRSGNTIYFGEGSWLTVV.

This clonotype occurred a few times. V usage is TRBV12-3 or TRBV12-4 and J usage is TRBJ2-1; D may be TRBD2 (6 bases). The CDR3 extends over 13 amino acids. The V end lost 6 bases, the J end lost 4 bases, and 10 bases lay between the germline ends. CDR3 sequence: CASSRDFYNEQFF. The CDR3 DNA follows: TGTGCCAGCAGCCGGGACTTTTACAATGAGCAGTTCTTC.

This clonotype was counted many times. The chain recombines TRBV12-3 or TRBV12-4 with TRBJ2-2; 8 bases match TRBD2. Trimming took 5 bases from V and 5 from J; bases not matched to a gene: 10. This CDR3 has 16 residues. CDR3 sequence: CASSPPRLAFTGELFF. CDR3 DNA: TGTGCCAGCAGTCCCCCGAGACTAGCGTTTACCGGGGAGCTGTTTTTT.

A remark on this clonotype: A much larger clone lies one base from this, so it may be a read error. CDR3 region: CSVAFETEYF. In DNA form, the CDR3 reads TGCAGCGTTGCTTTTGAGACCGAGTACTTC. The rearrangement links TRBV29-1 to TRBJ2-5; D ambiguous. The CDR3 consists of 10 residues. Per the germline V gene, CDR1 is SQVTM and CDR2 is ANQGSEA.

This chain links TRBV11-1 with TRBJ2-1; D remains ambiguous. Germline V gene sequence: CDR1 SGHAT, CDR2 FQDESV (reference sequence). Trimming shortened V by 5 bases and J by 10 bases, and 15 bases separated the two germline ends. This CDR3 comprises 13 residues. The DNA for the CDR3 is TGTGCCAGCAGCCTAAACGGGCTTATGGAGCAGTTCTTC. Translated: CASSLNGLMEQFF. The whole variable domain, filled in from reference TRBV11-1 and TRBJ2-1, reads EAEVAQSPRYKITEKSQAVAFWCDPISGHATLYWYRQILGQGPELLVQFQDESVVDDSQLPKDRFSAERLKGVDSTLKIQPAELGDSAMYLCASSLNGLMEQFFGPGTRLTVL.

The rearrangement joins TRBV12-3 or TRBV12-4 to TRBJ2-3, with D maybe TRBD1 (6 bases). Trimming removed 3 bases at V and 8 bases at J, with 15 bases between. The CDR3 is 14 residues long. CDR3 residues: CASSFPLDRPTQYF. The CDR3 region has the DNA TGTGCCAGCAGTTTCCCCCTAGACAGGCCTACGCAGTATTTT.

Ten or more counts support this clonotype. The chain has TRBV10-3 and TRBJ2-5, with 7 bases lining up with TRBD1. The CDR3 is 14 amino acids. The V gene end was trimmed by 2 bases and the J gene end by 4 bases; junction bases not matched to a gene: 4. Germline V gene sequence: CDR1 ENHRY, CDR2 SYGVKD. CDR3 bases: TGTGCCATCAGTGAGCTCCCAGGGGGAGAGACCCAGTACTTC. This encodes CAISELPGGETQYF.

J is TRBJ2-7 and V is TRBV7-9, with TRBD2 matching 8 bases. Germline assignment: CDR1 SEHNR and CDR2 FQNEAQ (reference sequence). The CDR3 extends over 15 amino acids. V dropped 1 base and J dropped 4; count of bases not matched to a gene: 6. This chain's CDR3 is CASSLDAGRAYEQYF. For the CDR3, the DNA is TGTGCCAGCAGCTTAGACGCCGGGAGGGCTTACGAGCAGTACTTC.

The chain links TRBV5-1 to TRBJ2-7, with D possibly matching TRBD1 (5 bases). Deletions cut 3 bases from V and 3 bases from J, with 16 bases between. Germline V gene lookup returns CDR1 SGHRS and CDR2 YFSETQ. There are 15 residues in the CDR3. CDR3 protein: CASSWTDGALYEQYF. Written as DNA, the CDR3 is TGCGCCAGCAGCTGGACGGATGGGGCACTCTACGAGCAGTACTTC.

The CDR3 protein is CASSLEQGTWNEQFF. CDR3 DNA: TGTGCCAGCAGCTTAGAACAGGGTACTTGGAATGAGCAGTTCTTC. The rearrangement uses TRBV7-9 and TRBJ2-1; TRBD1 is a possible D gene (6 bases). With 1 base removed from V and 7 bases from J, the gap between germline ends came to 14 bases. Germline values: CDR1 SEHNR, CDR2 FQNEAQ (reference sequence). The CDR3 runs to 15 residues.

This clonotype was counted only a few times. The V gene is TRBV6-5, the J gene TRBJ1-1; TRBD1 matches at 7 bases. The V gene's germline CDR1 is MNHEY and CDR2 SVGAGI. Trimming cost V 4 bases and J 1 base; bases outside gene matches: 9. The CDR3 is made up of 16 amino acids. This CDR3 is CASSSGEGAENTEAFF. CDR3 coding DNA: TGTGCCAGCAGTTCCGGAGAGGGGGCGGAGAACACTGAAGCTTTCTTT.

This clonotype was found many times. The CDR3 protein is CSVAVLRSNEKLFF. The CDR3, as DNA: TGCAGCGTTGCAGTACTGCGCTCTAATGAAAAACTGTTTTTT. This sequence joins TRBV29-1 and TRBJ1-4; D not certain. This CDR3 is 14 amino acids long. Trimming stripped 4 bases from V and 3 bases from J, with 12 bases between. The germline CDR1 and CDR2 sequences are SQVTM and ANQGSEA.

The genes are TRBV5-1 and TRBJ2-3; the D is unclear. Trimming cost V 5 bases and J 2 bases, with 12 bases left between them. Per the germline V gene, CDR1 is SGHRS and CDR2 is YFSETQ. There are 14 residues in the CDR3. Here the CDR3 DNA reads TGCGCCAGCAGTCGTGAGATAACCACAGATACGCAGTATTTT. The encoded protein is CASSREITTDTQYF.

This chain links TRBV7-8 with TRBJ2-2; the D gene is possibly TRBD1 (6 bases). Germline values: CDR1 SGHVS, CDR2 FQNEAQ. With 5 bases removed from V and 3 bases from J, the gap between germline ends came to 19 bases. CDR3 length equals 17 residues. The CDR3, as DNA: TGTGCCAGCAGCCCCGACGTCGGACAGCCAGACACCGGGGAGCTGTTTTTT. It codes for CASSPDVGQPDTGELFF.

This clonotype was counted ten times or more. The CDR3 DNA follows: TGCGCCAGCAGCCAACGGACAGGGGACTACGAGCAGTACTTC. Amino acids: CASSQRTGDYEQYF. J is TRBJ2-7 and V is TRBV4-1; TRBD1 matches 9 bases. The CDR3 runs 14 residues. The V gene end was trimmed by 2 bases and the J gene end by 3 bases; junction bases not matched to a gene: 2. Per the germline V gene, CDR1 is MGHRA and CDR2 is YSYEKL.

This clonotype was seen a few times. The chain recombines TRBV7-2 with TRBJ2-5, with TRBD2 matching over 9 bases. V shed 1 base and J 9 bases; nucleotides not matched to a gene: 6. The CDR3 has 14 residues. Looked up from germline, CDR1 is SGHTA and CDR2 is FQGNSA. CDR3: CASSLEASGVPQYF. CDR3 nucleotides: TGTGCCAGCAGCTTAGAGGCTAGCGGGGTACCCCAGTACTTC.

The chain combines TRBV20-1 with TRBJ2-7; D gene unclear. The CDR3 consists of 14 residues. With 2 bases removed from V and 4 bases from J, the gap between germline ends came to 15 bases. Germline CDR1 is DFQATT and CDR2 is SNEGSKA (reference sequence). The CDR3 protein is CSARFPDLKYEQYF. The CDR3, as DNA: TGCAGTGCTAGATTCCCCGACTTGAAATACGAGCAGTACTTC.

The J gene is TRBJ2-5, the V gene TRBV3-1; possible D gene TRBD2, 5 bases. Looked up from germline, CDR1 is LGHDT and CDR2 is YNNKEL (reference sequence). The CDR3 spans 15 residues. Trimming cost V 4 bases and J 5 bases, with 17 bases left between them. The CDR3 sequence is CASSRTTRSGETQYF. In DNA form, the CDR3 reads TGTGCCAGCAGCCGAACCACGAGGTCGGGGGAGACCCAGTACTTC.

V is TRBV5-4 and J is TRBJ2-6; perhaps D is TRBD1 or TRBD2 (5 bases each). The V gene's germline CDR1 is SGHNT and CDR2 YYREEE (reference sequence). The CDR3 has 16 residues. Between the trimmed V and J ends, which lost 5 bases and 0 bases, there was a span of 12 bases. The CDR3 here is CASSPGLFSGANVLTF. In DNA, the CDR3 is TGTGCCAGCAGTCCGGGGCTCTTCTCTGGGGCCAACGTCCTGACTTTC.

The rearrangement uses TRBV9 and TRBJ2-3; 10 bases fit TRBD2. This CDR3 is 15 amino acids long. V was pared by 3 bases and J by 3 bases, with 4 bases of the junction left unmatched. Germline V gives CDR1 SGDLS, CDR2 YYNGEE. CDR3 protein: CASSASGGVTDTQYF. CDR3 DNA: TGTGCCAGCAGCGCGAGCGGGGGGGTTACAGATACGCAGTATTTT.

The genes are TRBV20-1 and TRBJ2-2, with D possibly matching TRBD2 (6 bases). From germline, CDR1 is DFQATT and CDR2 SNEGSKA (reference sequence). V was cut by 2 bases and J by 8 bases, with 15 bases left in between. The CDR3 consists of 14 residues. The CDR3 nucleotides are TGCAGTGCTAGATCAAGCGGGCCTCGGGGGGAGCTGTTTTTT. As protein: CSARSSGPRGELFF.